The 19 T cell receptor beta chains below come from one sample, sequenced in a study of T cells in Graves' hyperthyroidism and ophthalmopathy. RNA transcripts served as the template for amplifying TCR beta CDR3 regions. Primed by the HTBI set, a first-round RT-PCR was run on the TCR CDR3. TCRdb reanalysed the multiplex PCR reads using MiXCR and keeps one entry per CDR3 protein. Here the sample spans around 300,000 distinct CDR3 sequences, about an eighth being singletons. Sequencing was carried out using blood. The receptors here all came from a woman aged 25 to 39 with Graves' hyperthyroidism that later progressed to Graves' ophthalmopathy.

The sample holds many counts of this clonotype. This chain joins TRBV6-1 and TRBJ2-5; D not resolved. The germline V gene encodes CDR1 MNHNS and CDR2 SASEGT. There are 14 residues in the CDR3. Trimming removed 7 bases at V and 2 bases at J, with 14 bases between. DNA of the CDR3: TGTGCCAGCACCACGAACAGAGGTCAAGAGACCCAGTACTTC. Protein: CASTTNRGQETQYF.

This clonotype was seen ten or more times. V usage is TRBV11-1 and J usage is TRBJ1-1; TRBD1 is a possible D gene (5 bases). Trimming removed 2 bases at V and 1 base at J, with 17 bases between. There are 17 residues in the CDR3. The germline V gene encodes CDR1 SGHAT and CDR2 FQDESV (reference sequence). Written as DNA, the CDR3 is TGTGCCAGCAGCTTAAAATCCGGGACCCTGCCGAACACTGAAGCTTTCTTT. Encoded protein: CASSLKSGTLPNTEAFF. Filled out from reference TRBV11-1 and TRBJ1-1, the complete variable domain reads EAEVAQSPRYKITEKSQAVAFWCDPISGHATLYWYRQILGQGPELLVQFQDESVVDDSQLPKDRFSAERLKGVDSTLKIQPAELGDSAMYLCASSLKSGTLPNTEAFFGQGTRLTVV.

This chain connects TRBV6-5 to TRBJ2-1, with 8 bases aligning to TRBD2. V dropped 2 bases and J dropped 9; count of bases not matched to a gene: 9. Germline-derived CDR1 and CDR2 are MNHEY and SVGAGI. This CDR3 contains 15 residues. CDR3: CASSYGTSGLGEQFF. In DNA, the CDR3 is TGTGCCAGCAGTTACGGAACTAGCGGCCTTGGTGAGCAGTTCTTC.

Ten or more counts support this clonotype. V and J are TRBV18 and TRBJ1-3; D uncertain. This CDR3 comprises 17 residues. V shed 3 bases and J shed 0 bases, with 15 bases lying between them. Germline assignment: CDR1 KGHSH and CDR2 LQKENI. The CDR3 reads CASSPPGGRGSGNTIYF. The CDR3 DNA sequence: TGTGCCAGCTCACCCCCTGGAGGGAGAGGCTCTGGAAACACCATATATTTT.

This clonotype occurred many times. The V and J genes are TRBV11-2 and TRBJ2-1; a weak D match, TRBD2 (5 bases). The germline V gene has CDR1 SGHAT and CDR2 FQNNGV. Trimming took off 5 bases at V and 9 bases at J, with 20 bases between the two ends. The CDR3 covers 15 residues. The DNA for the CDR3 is TGTGCCAGCAGCAGCCCCGGAGCTAGCTTGTTTGAGCAGTTCTTC. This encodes CASSSPGASLFEQFF.

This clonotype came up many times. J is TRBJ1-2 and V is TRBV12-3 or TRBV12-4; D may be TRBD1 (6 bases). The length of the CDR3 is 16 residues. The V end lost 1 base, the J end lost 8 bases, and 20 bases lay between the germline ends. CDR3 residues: CASSLGDGTLSEGYTF. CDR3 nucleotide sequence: TGTGCCAGCAGTTTAGGCGACGGGACACTCTCGGAAGGCTACACCTTC.

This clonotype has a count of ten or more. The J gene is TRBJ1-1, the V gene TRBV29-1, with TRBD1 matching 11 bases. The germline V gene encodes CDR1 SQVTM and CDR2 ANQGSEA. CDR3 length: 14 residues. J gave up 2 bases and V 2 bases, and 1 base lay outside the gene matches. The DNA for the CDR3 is TGCAGCGTTGAAAGGACAGGGGGCAACACTGAAGCTTTCTTT. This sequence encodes CSVERTGGNTEAFF.

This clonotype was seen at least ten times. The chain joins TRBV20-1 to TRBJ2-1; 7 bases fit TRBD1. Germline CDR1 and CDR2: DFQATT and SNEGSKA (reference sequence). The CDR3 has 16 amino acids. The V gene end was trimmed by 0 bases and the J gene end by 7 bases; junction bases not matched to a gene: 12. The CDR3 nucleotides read TGCAGTGCTAGAGACCTTCCGGGACAGCTTTTGAATGAGCAGTTCTTC. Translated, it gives CSARDLPGQLLNEQFF.

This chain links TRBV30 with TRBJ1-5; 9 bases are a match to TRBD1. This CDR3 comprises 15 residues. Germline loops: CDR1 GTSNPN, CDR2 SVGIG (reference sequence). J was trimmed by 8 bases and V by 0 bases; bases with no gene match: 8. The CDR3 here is CAWSVGTGTGKPQHF. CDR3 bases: TGTGCCTGGAGTGTAGGGACAGGGACCGGAAAGCCCCAGCATTTT. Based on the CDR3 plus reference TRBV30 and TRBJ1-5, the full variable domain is SQTIHQWPATLVQPVGSPLSLECTVEGTSNPNLYWYRQAAGRGLQLLFYSVGIGQISSEVPQNLSASRPQDRQFILSSKKLLLSDSGFYLCAWSVGTGTGKPQHFGDGTRLSIL.

For the CDR3, the DNA is TGTGCCAGCAGCCGAATAGCGGGAGGGCGCGAGCAGTACTTC. Protein product: CASSRIAGGREQYF. The chain couples TRBV3-1 to TRBJ2-7; 11 bases align to TRBD2. CDR1 and CDR2 (germline): LGHDT, YNNKEL (reference sequence). The CDR3 is made up of 14 amino acids. The trim removed 4 bases at V and 6 bases at J, leaving 5 bases unmatched.

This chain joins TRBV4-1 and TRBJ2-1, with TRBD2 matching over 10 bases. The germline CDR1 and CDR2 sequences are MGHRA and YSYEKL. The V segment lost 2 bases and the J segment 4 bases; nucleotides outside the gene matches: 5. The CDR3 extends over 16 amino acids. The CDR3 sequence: CASSQLGLAEYNEQFF. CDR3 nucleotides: TGCGCCAGCAGCCAACTTGGACTAGCGGAATACAATGAGCAGTTCTTC.

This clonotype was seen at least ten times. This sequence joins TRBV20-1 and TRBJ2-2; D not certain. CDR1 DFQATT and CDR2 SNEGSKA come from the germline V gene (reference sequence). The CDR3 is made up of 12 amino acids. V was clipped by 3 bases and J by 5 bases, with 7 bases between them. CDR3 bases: TGCAGTGCTAGGTTGGGAACCGGGGAGCTGTTTTTT. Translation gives CSARLGTGELFF.

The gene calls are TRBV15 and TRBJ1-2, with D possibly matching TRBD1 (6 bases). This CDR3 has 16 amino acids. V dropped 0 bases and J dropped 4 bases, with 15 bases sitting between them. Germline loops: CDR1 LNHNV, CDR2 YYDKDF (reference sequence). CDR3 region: CATSRDRSTGPYGYTF. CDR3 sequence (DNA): TGTGCCACCAGCAGAGATCGGTCGACAGGACCCTATGGCTACACCTTC.

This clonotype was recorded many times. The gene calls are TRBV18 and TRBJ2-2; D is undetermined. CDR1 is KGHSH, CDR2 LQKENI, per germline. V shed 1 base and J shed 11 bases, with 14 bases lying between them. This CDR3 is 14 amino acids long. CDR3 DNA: TGTGCCAGCTCACCACTCGACAACCATTTCGAGCTGTTTTTT. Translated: CASSPLDNHFELFF.

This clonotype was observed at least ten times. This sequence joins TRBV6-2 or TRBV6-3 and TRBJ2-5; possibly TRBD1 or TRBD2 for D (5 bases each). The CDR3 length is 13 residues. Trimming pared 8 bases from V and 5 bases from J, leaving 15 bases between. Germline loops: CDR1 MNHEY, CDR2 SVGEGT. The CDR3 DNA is TGTGCCAGCTCCAGAGGGGTCGGCGAGACCCAGTACTTC. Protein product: CASSRGVGETQYF.

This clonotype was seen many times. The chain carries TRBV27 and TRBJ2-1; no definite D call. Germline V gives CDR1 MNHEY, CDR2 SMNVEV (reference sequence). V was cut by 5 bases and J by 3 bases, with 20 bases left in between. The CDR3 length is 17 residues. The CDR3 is CASSPVQRRRSYNEQFF. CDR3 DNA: TGTGCCAGCAGTCCAGTTCAACGGCGGAGAAGCTACAATGAGCAGTTCTTC.

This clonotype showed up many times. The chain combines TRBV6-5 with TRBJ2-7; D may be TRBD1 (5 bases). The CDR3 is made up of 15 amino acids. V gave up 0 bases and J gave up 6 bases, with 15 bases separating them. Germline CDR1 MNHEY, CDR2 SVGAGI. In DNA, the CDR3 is TGTGCCAGCAGTTACTCGTCAGGGAAGGTTGCCGAGCAGTACTTC. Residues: CASSYSSGKVAEQYF.

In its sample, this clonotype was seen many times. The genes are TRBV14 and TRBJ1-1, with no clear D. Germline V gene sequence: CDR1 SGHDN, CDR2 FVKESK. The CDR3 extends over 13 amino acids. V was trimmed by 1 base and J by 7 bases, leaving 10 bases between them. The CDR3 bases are TGTGCCAGCAGCCAAGTTACGGAAGATGAAGCTTTCTTT. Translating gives CASSQVTEDEAFF.

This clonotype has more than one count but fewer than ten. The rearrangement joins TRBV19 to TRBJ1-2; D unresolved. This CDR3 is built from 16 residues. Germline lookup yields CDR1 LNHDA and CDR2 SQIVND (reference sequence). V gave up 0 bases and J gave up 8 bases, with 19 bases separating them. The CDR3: CASSIDSAGLSGGYTF. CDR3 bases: TGTGCCAGTAGTATAGATTCGGCCGGTTTATCTGGGGGCTACACCTTC.